This T cell receptor beta chain was identified in a study of regulatory T cells in long-lasting Graves disease. iRepertoire HTBI primers and Arm-PCR of CDR3 regions built TCR beta libraries. MiXCR, applied by TCRdb to the multiplex PCR reads, yields one record per CDR3 protein. The repertoire consists of roughly 400,000 distinct CDR3 sequences, with around 20% occurring once and the leading ten covering roughly an eighth. Specified time point: persistent/refractory GD, antithyroid drugs over 5 years with positive TRAb. RNA isolated from PBMCs was used to make the TCR library. The CDR3 loop spans 13 amino acids. From germline, CDR1 is SEHNR and CDR2 FQNEAQ (reference sequence). V lost 2 bases and J lost 6, with 10 bases in between.

The chain carries TRBV7-9 and TRBJ1-2; D gene ambiguous. The sequence was collected from a female donor with Graves disease. Specimen: peripheral blood mononuclear cells (PBMCs), collected when the disease was refractory, from a patient treated with antithyroid drugs. CDR3 coding DNA: TGTGCCAGCAGCTTATCGAGGGAGGATGGCTACACCTTC. The encoded protein is CASSLSREDGYTF.